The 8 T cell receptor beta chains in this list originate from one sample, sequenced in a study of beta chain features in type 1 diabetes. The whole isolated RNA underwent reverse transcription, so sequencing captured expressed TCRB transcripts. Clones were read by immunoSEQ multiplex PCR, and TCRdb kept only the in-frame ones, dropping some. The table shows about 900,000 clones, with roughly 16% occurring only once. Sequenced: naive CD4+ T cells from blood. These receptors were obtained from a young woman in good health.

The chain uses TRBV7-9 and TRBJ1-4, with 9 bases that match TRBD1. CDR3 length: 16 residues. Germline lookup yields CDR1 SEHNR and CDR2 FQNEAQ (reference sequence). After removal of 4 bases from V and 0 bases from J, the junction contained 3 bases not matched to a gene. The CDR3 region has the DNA TGTGCCAGCAGCTCGGGGGACAGGGCAACTAATGAAAAACTGTTTTTT. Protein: CASSSGDRATNEKLFF.

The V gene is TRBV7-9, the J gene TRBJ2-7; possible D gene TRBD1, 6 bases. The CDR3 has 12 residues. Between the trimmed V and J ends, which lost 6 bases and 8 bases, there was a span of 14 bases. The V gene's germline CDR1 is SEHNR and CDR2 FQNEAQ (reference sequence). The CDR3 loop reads CASSRQGFQQYF. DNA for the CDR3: TGTGCCAGCAGTCGTCAGGGGTTCCAGCAGTACTTC.

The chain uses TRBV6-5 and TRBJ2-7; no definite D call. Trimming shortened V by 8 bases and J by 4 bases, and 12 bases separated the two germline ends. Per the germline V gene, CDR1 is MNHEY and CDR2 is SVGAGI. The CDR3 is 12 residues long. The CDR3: CASARPPYEQYF. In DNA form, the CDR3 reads TGTGCCAGCGCCAGGCCGCCTTACGAGCAGTACTTC.

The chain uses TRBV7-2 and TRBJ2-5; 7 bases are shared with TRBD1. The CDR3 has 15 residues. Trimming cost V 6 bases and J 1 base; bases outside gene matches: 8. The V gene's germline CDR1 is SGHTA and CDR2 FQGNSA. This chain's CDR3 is CASRTGQAAQETQYF. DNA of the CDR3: TGTGCCAGCAGGACCGGACAGGCAGCCCAAGAGACCCAGTACTTC. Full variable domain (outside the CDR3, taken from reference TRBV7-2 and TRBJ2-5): GAGVSQSPSNKVTEKGKDVELRCDPISGHTALYWYRQSLGQGLEFLIYFQGNSAPDKSGLPSDRFSAERTGGSVSTLTIQRTQQEDSAVYLCASRTGQAAQETQYFGPGTRLLVL.

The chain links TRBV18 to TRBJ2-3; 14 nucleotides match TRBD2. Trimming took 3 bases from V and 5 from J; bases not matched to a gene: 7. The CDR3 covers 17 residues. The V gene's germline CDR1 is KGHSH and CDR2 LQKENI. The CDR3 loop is CASSPMLGLAGVDTQYF. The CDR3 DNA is TGTGCCAGCTCACCTATGTTGGGACTAGCGGGAGTAGATACGCAGTATTTT. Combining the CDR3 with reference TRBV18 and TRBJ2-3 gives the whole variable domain NAGVMQNPRHLVRRRGQEARLRCSPMKGHSHVYWYRQLPEEGLKFMVYLQKENIIDESGMPKERFSAEFPKEGPSILRIQQVVRGDSAAYFCASSPMLGLAGVDTQYFGPGTRLTVL.

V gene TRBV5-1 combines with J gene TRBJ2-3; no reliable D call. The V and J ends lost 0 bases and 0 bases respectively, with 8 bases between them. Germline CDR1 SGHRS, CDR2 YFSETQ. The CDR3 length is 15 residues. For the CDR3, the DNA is TGCGCCAGCAGCTTGGCTACCCCTAGCACAGATACGCAGTATTTT. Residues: CASSLATPSTDTQYF.

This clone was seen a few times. CDR3 in amino acids: CASSLRQGTYEQYF. The CDR3 DNA sequence: TGCGCCAGCAGCTTGAGGCAGGGGACCTACGAGCAGTACTTC. The chain combines TRBV5-1 with TRBJ2-7; maybe TRBD1 (6 bases). Trimming removed 1 base at V and 2 bases at J, with 10 bases between. The CDR3 consists of 14 residues. The germline gives CDR1 SGHRS, CDR2 YFSETQ.

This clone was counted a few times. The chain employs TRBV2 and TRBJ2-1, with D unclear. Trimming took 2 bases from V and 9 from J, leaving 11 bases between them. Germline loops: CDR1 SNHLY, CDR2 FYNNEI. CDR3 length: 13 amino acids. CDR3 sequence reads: CASSETDGGEQFF. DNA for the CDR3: TGTGCCAGCAGTGAAACCGACGGCGGTGAGCAGTTCTTC.